The next 24 T cell receptor beta chains were all read from a single sample in a study of blood T cell repertoires in COVID-19 (dated by TCRdb to 2019 to 2021). Library construction relied on the immunoSEQ multiplex PCR assay. In TCRdb, the immuneACCESS table is reduced to in-frame sequences with V and J assigned. These tables do not hold every clone; where another copy was compared, an unresolved V gene accounts for under half, and the others remain unexplained. The sample records 300,000 to 350,000 clones, approximately 88% of which are singletons. The top ten hold under 2% of the sample. Sequencing was done on a sample of peripheral blood. These receptors were obtained from a woman in her 30s with COVID-19, enrolled during active disease.

The chain combines TRBV9 with TRBJ1-2; 8 nucleotides line up with TRBD1. Germline loops: CDR1 SGDLS, CDR2 YYNGEE. The CDR3 spans 15 residues. J gave up 0 bases and V 4 bases, and 5 bases lay outside the gene matches. CDR3 nucleotide sequence: TGTGCCAGCAGCATGCGACAGGGGCCTAACTATGGCTACACCTTC. Translation gives CASSMRQGPNYGYTF.

This clone appeared a few times. V and J are TRBV6-5 and TRBJ2-2, with D possibly matching TRBD2 (6 bases). V was trimmed by 3 bases and J by 5 bases, leaving 13 bases between them. There are 15 residues in the CDR3. In germline, CDR1 is MNHEY, CDR2 SVGAGI. This chain's CDR3 is CASSYDGRRTGELFF. DNA of the CDR3: TGTGCCAGCAGTTATGATGGGAGGAGGACCGGGGAGCTGTTTTTT.

The J gene is TRBJ2-1, the V gene TRBV7-9; D is possibly TRBD2 (5 bases). Per the germline V gene, CDR1 is SEHNR and CDR2 is FQNEAQ (reference sequence). This CDR3 is built from 15 residues. V lost 1 base and J 5 bases, leaving 12 bases between the germline ends. CDR3 sequence: CASSLVVVGNNEQFF. CDR3 coding DNA: TGTGCCAGCAGCTTAGTGGTAGTCGGGAACAATGAGCAGTTCTTC.

The chain uses TRBV2 and TRBJ2-1, with TRBD2 identical over 7 bases. V was pared by 7 bases and J by 4 bases, with 4 bases of the junction left unmatched. Germline CDR1 reads SNHLY; CDR2 reads FYNNEI. CDR3 length equals 13 residues. The CDR3 sequence is CASIRGDYNEQFF. The CDR3 bases are TGTGCCAGCATTCGGGGGGATTACAATGAGCAGTTCTTC.

The V gene is TRBV11-3, the J gene TRBJ1-6, with D unresolved. The length of the CDR3 is 17 residues. The ends were cut back, 0 bases at V and 7 bases at J, with 16 bases in the middle. The germline V gene has CDR1 SGHNT and CDR2 YENEEA. CDR3 DNA sequence: TGTGCCAGCAGCTTAGATCTCGTAGGGAGGGAGAATTCACCCCTCCACTTT. Translation gives CASSLDLVGRENSPLHF.

V is TRBV4-1 and J is TRBJ2-3; tentative D call: TRBD1 (5 bases). CDR1 and CDR2 (germline): MGHRA, YSYEKL. Trimming took off 0 bases at V and 6 bases at J, with 10 bases between the two ends. The CDR3 loop spans 14 amino acids. The CDR3, as DNA: TGCGCCAGCAGCCAAGAATCAGGGTTCGATACGCAGTATTTT. It specifies CASSQESGFDTQYF.

A few counts support this clone. The chain employs TRBV4-1 and TRBJ2-3; 9 bases are shared with TRBD2. This CDR3 has 18 residues. Germline assignment: CDR1 MGHRA and CDR2 YSYEKL. With 3 bases clipped from V and 2 bases from J, the junction kept 12 bases outside the gene matches. CDR3 amino acids: CASSQTGSGGPLTDTQYF. The CDR3 DNA is TGCGCCAGCAGCCAGACCGGAAGCGGGGGGCCACTCACAGATACGCAGTATTTT.

This sequence joins TRBV11-3 and TRBJ2-2, with 11 positions matching TRBD1. The CDR3 consists of 15 residues. Germline values: CDR1 SGHNT, CDR2 YENEEA. J was trimmed by 4 bases and V by 5 bases; bases with no gene match: 3. As DNA, the CDR3 is TGTGCCAGCAGCCGGACAGGGGGCTTCACCGGGGAGCTGTTTTTT. Translation gives CASSRTGGFTGELFF. Using reference TRBV11-3 and TRBJ2-2 for the parts outside the CDR3, the full variable domain is EAGVVQSPRYKIIEKKQPVAFWCNPISGHNTLYWYLQNLGQGPELLIRYENEEAVDDSQLPKDRFSAERLKGVDSTLKIQPAELGDSAVYLCASSRTGGFTGELFFGEGSRLTVL.

The V call is TRBV27, the J call TRBJ1-5; a possible D gene is TRBD1 (6 bases). CDR1 is MNHEY and CDR2 is SMNVEV in the germline V gene (reference sequence). The CDR3 contains 14 residues. V lost 0 bases and J lost 6, with 9 bases in between. CDR3 amino acids: CASSLSPGAQPQHF. The CDR3 nucleotides read TGTGCCAGCAGTTTATCTCCAGGGGCTCAGCCCCAGCATTTT.

The genes are TRBV9 and TRBJ2-3; 9 bases match TRBD2. The CDR3 extends over 14 amino acids. The V gene's germline CDR1 is SGDLS and CDR2 YYNGEE. V dropped 4 bases and J dropped 4; count of bases not matched to a gene: 4. The CDR3 DNA follows: TGTGCCAGCAGCCCCCGGACTAGCGCAGATACGCAGTATTTT. It translates to CASSPRTSADTQYF.

This chain uses TRBV28 with TRBJ1-1, with D unclear. Between the trimmed V and J ends, which lost 5 bases and 5 bases, there was a span of 15 bases. In germline, CDR1 is MDHEN, CDR2 SYDVKM. The CDR3 is 14 amino acids. The DNA of the CDR3 is TGTGCCAGCAGTCCCCCCCGGGGTGTGACTGAAGCTTTCTTT. It translates to CASSPPRGVTEAFF. The complete variable domain, with remaining parts taken from reference TRBV28 and TRBJ1-1, reads DVKVTQSSRYLVKRTGEKVFLECVQDMDHENMFWYRQDPGLGLRLIYFSYDVKMKEKGDIPEGYSVSREKKERFSLILESASTNQTSMYLCASSPPRGVTEAFFGQGTRLTVV.

The V gene is TRBV15, the J gene TRBJ1-5, with D possibly matching TRBD1 (5 bases). The CDR3 has 15 amino acids. CDR1 LNHNV and CDR2 YYDKDF come from the germline V gene (reference sequence). With 6 bases removed from V and 1 base from J, the gap between germline ends came to 13 bases. CDR3 coding DNA: TGTGCCACCAGGAAATCGACAGCCAGCAATCAGCCCCAGCATTTT. Translation: CATRKSTASNQPQHF.

The chain has TRBV7-2 and TRBJ2-7; the D gene is possibly TRBD1 (6 bases). Germline V gene data show CDR1 as SGHTA and CDR2 as FQGNSA. The CDR3 is made up of 14 amino acids. The ends were cut back, 0 bases at V and 3 bases at J, with 9 bases in the middle. CDR3 amino acids: CASSLAGANYEQYF. The DNA of the CDR3 is TGTGCCAGCAGCTTAGCGGGGGCCAACTACGAGCAGTACTTC.

The V call is TRBV6-1, the J call TRBJ2-7; 8 bases match TRBD1. Germline V gene data show CDR1 as MNHNS and CDR2 as SASEGT. Trimming cost V 3 bases and J 3 bases; bases outside gene matches: 4. The CDR3 runs to 14 residues. CDR3 coding DNA: TGTGCCAGCAGTGAGGGAACAGGGGGCTACGAGCAGTACGTC. Translation: CASSEGTGGYEQYV.

The sample holds one count of this clone. The chain is built from TRBV30 and TRBJ1-2; D remains unclear. The CDR3 is 11 amino acids. V was clipped by 0 bases and J by 7 bases, with 6 bases between them. The germline V gene has CDR1 GTSNPN and CDR2 SVGIG (reference sequence). In nucleotides, the CDR3 is TGTGCCTGGAGTGTACTATTTGGCTACACCTTC. This translates into CAWSVLFGYTF.

The rearrangement uses TRBV5-5 and TRBJ1-4; D gene uncertain. Trimming removed 0 bases from V and 8 bases from J, with 14 bases in between. CDR1 and CDR2 from the germline V gene are SGHKS and YYEKEE (reference sequence). The CDR3 sequence is 15 residues long. CDR3 bases: TGTGCCAGCAGCTTGGGGGTTCAGGCCCAAGAAAAACTGTTTTTT. Amino acids: CASSLGVQAQEKLFF.

This chain joins TRBV11-2 and TRBJ2-7, with 9 bases fitting TRBD2. V was clipped by 0 bases and J by 7 bases; unmatched bases: 7. Germline CDR1 is SGHAT and CDR2 is FQNNGV. The CDR3 consists of 15 residues. CDR3 amino acids: CASSLDALAGREQYF. The CDR3 DNA sequence: TGTGCCAGCAGCTTAGATGCTCTAGCGGGGAGGGAGCAGTACTTC.

The chain recombines TRBV19 with TRBJ1-2; TRBD1 matches at 7 bases. The CDR3 is 17 amino acids. Germline lookup yields CDR1 LNHDA and CDR2 SQIVND (reference sequence). Losses at the gene ends were 5 bases for V and 5 bases for J; bases not matched to a gene: 17. The CDR3: CASSPSQGSVLIYGYTF. The CDR3 DNA reads TGTGCCAGTAGTCCTTCACAGGGGTCCGTCCTAATATATGGCTACACCTTC.

The V and J genes are TRBV2 and TRBJ1-1; D perhaps matches TRBD1 (5 bases). The CDR3 extends over 12 amino acids. Germline V gene sequence: CDR1 SNHLY, CDR2 FYNNEI. V dropped 6 bases and J dropped 4 bases, with 9 bases sitting between them. CDR3 protein: CASRGGGTEAFF. The CDR3 nucleotides read TGTGCCAGCAGGGGCGGGGGCACTGAAGCTTTCTTT. The variable domain in full, completed from reference TRBV2 and TRBJ1-1, reads EPEVTQTPSHQVTQMGQEVILRCVPISNHLYFYWYRQILGQKVEFLVSFYNNEISEKSEIFDDQFSVERPDGSNFTLKIRSTKLEDSAMYFCASRGGGTEAFFGQGTRLTVV.

The rearrangement joins TRBV4-1 to TRBJ2-6; TRBD2 might be the D (5 bases). V lost 0 bases, J lost 0 bases, and 18 bases lay in between. CDR1 MGHRA and CDR2 YSYEKL come from the germline V gene. This CDR3 is 20 amino acids long. Here the CDR3 reads CASSQEEAKGSSSGANVLTF. As DNA, the CDR3 is TGCGCCAGCAGCCAAGAGGAGGCCAAGGGCTCGAGCTCTGGGGCCAACGTCCTGACTTTC.

The rearrangement joins TRBV7-2 to TRBJ2-5, with unresolved D. V lost 5 bases and J 2 bases, leaving 9 bases between the germline ends. The CDR3 totals 13 residues. Per germline, CDR1 SGHTA and CDR2 FQGNSA. CDR3 sequence (DNA): TGTGCCAGCAGCCAGACACGACAAGAGACCCAGTACTTC. It translates to CASSQTRQETQYF.

To note about this clone: Other DNA sequences in the sample encode the same CDR3. The CDR3 nucleotides are TGTGCCAGCAGCCGAGATAGCACAGATACGCAGTATTTT. Residues: CASSRDSTDTQYF. This chain joins TRBV5-4 and TRBJ2-3; unclear D gene. V lost 4 bases, J lost 0 bases, and 6 bases lay in between. The CDR3 covers 13 residues. The germline CDR1 and CDR2 sequences are SGHNT and YYREEE (reference sequence). The complete variable domain, with remaining parts taken from reference TRBV5-4 and TRBJ2-3, reads ETGVTQSPTHLIKTRGQQVTLRCSSQSGHNTVSWYQQALGQGPQFIFQYYREEENGRGNFPPRFSGLQFPNYSSELNVNALELDDSALYLCASSRDSTDTQYFGPGTRLTVL.

The chain uses TRBV5-1 and TRBJ1-1; 7 positions match TRBD1. The V and J ends lost 1 base and 5 bases, in that order; junction bases with no gene match: 5. The CDR3 has 14 amino acids. CDR1 is SGHRS and CDR2 is YFSETQ in the germline V gene. The CDR3 DNA is TGCGCCAGCAGCTTGAGGACAGGTGGTACTGAAGCTTTCTTT. This encodes CASSLRTGGTEAFF.

The chain couples TRBV12-3 or TRBV12-4 to TRBJ2-5, with TRBD2 matching over 7 bases. CDR3 length equals 13 residues. The ends lost 1 base at V and 5 bases at J; junction bases unmatched: 1. The chain's CDR3 is CASSLGGGETQYF. The DNA of the CDR3 is TGTGCCAGCAGTTTAGGCGGGGGTGAGACCCAGTACTTC.